The 6 T cell receptor beta chains below all came from one sample that was sequenced in a study of PD-L1 blockade in urothelial cancer. TCRdb's table, derived via immunoSEQ multiplex PCR, lists solely in-frame clones and lacks some. The profile shows 95,000 or so clones, roughly 91% of them singletons. Time point of the sample: pretreatment peripheral blood. The starting material was PBMCs, obtained around atezolizumab (anti-PD-L1) treatment. The receptor source for this set is a man between 60 and 75 years old with urothelial cancer.

This chain uses TRBV6-1 with TRBJ2-1; TRBD2 aligns across 8 bases. V shed 9 bases and J 2 bases; nucleotides not matched to a gene: 9. Germline V gives CDR1 MNHNS, CDR2 SASEGT. CDR3 size: 15 residues. The chain's CDR3 is CASRSGRRAYNEQFF. The CDR3 bases are TGTGCCAGTAGGAGCGGGAGAAGAGCCTACAATGAGCAGTTCTTC.

This chain uses TRBV7-9 with TRBJ2-7; a possible D gene is TRBD2 (6 bases). Trimming stripped 7 bases from V and 6 bases from J, with 19 bases between. CDR1 and CDR2 (germline): SEHNR, FQNEAQ (reference sequence). The CDR3 is made up of 14 amino acids. The CDR3 sequence is CASTRGDFPREQYF. CDR3 coding DNA: TGTGCCAGCACCCGAGGGGACTTCCCTCGCGAGCAGTACTTC.

The CDR3: CASSLGDREVDETQYF. The CDR3 DNA reads as TGCGCCAGCAGCTTGGGGGACAGGGAGGTAGATGAGACCCAGTACTTC. The V and J genes are TRBV5-1 and TRBJ2-5; 9 bases line up with TRBD1. Looked up from germline, CDR1 is SGHRS and CDR2 is YFSETQ. CDR3 length: 16 amino acids. J was trimmed by 5 bases and V by 0 bases; bases with no gene match: 8.

This sequence joins TRBV28 and TRBJ2-7; 11 bases align to TRBD2. Losses at the gene ends were 2 bases for V and 5 bases for J; bases not matched to a gene: 2. Per germline, CDR1 MDHEN and CDR2 SYDVKM. CDR3 size: 14 residues. The CDR3: CASSLTSGSDEQYF. The CDR3 DNA reads TGTGCCAGCAGTTTAACTAGCGGGAGCGACGAGCAGTACTTC.

The genes are TRBV7-2 and TRBJ1-1, with D possibly TRBD1 on 5 matching bases. CDR1 is SGHTA, CDR2 FQGNSA, per germline. Trimming took 5 bases from V and 1 from J, leaving 8 bases between them. The CDR3 contains 13 residues. The CDR3 nucleotides are TGTGCCAGCAGCAGGGACTCGAACACTGAAGCTTTCTTT. As protein: CASSRDSNTEAFF.

CDR3 residues: CASSSSPQQYF. The CDR3, as DNA: TGTGCCAGCAGTTCCAGTCCGCAGCAGTACTTC. The rearrangement links TRBV28 to TRBJ2-7; D gene unclear. CDR3 size: 11 residues. The V gene lost 4 bases and the J gene lost 8 bases, with 9 bases spanning the gap. CDR1 is MDHEN and CDR2 is SYDVKM in the germline V gene.